Listed below are T cell receptor beta chains from one sample, sequenced in a study of CD8 T cells in ankylosing spondylitis. TCRdb reprocessed the 5' RACE reads via MiXCR and lists one record per CDR3 protein. The data show 700,000 to 850,000 distinct CDR3 sequences, about 12% seen once. Specimen: blood, either unsorted or a sorted T cell fraction (not recorded which). These receptors originate from a male donor with ankylosing spondylitis. The CDR3 runs from the conserved cysteine through the conserved F or W. Each record gives: J gene, V gene, CDR3 protein.

J: TRBJ2-7; V: TRBV4-1; CDR3: CASTLYQRATYEQYF
J: TRBJ2-7; V: TRBV25-1; CDR3: CASSFWYEQYF
J: TRBJ2-1; V: TRBV12-3/TRBV12-4; CDR3: CASRHNPGTGIDEQFF
J: TRBJ1-1; V: TRBV11-2; CDR3: CASSLVGQLAEAFF
J: TRBJ2-7; V: TRBV11-2; CDR3: CASSLTSGSVSYEQYF
J: TRBJ2-5; V: TRBV21-1; CDR3: CASSNGAGRDVLSF
J: TRBJ1-3; V: TRBV7-2; CDR3: CASSLVGTGQGNTIYF
J: TRBJ1-1; V: TRBV5-1; CDR3: CASSLKGSRGVAFF
J: TRBJ2-7; V: TRBV20-1; CDR3: CSASAGTADANYYEQYF
J: TRBJ2-1; V: TRBV7-2; CDR3: CASSWRGGLIDEQFF
J: TRBJ2-7; V: TRBV6-1; CDR3: CASSSPDRDEQYF
J: TRBJ2-5; V: TRBV4-3; CDR3: CASSQGLSGGLVETQYF
J: TRBJ2-1; V: TRBV4-1; CDR3: CASSPRTGRDEQFF
J: TRBJ2-7; V: TRBV6-5; CDR3: CASSYGAPKGYEQYF
J: TRBJ1-2; V: TRBV5-1; CDR3: CASSSPDRNYGYTF
J: TRBJ2-2; V: TRBV4-2; CDR3: CASSQAGLAGSGELFF
J: TRBJ2-1; V: TRBV5-1; CDR3: CASSLDGSSLYNEQFF
J: TRBJ1-3; V: TRBV20-1; CDR3: CSARVLRPGNTIYF
J: TRBJ2-4; V: TRBV18; CDR3: CASSPAPGSIQYF
J: TRBJ2-7; V: TRBV4-2; CDR3: CASSQLGGQLIHYEQYF
J: TRBJ2-7; V: TRBV7-6; CDR3: CASSIDRGFSYEQYF
J: TRBJ2-3; V: TRBV7-2; CDR3: CASTQSGTDTQYF
J: TRBJ2-3; V: TRBV6-2/TRBV6-3; CDR3: CASSYVSGAPDTQYF
J: TRBJ1-2; V: TRBV20-1; CDR3: CSSDRNYGYTF
J: TRBJ2-3; V: TRBV18; CDR3: CASSPTAGADTQYF
J: TRBJ1-5; V: TRBV30; CDR3: CAWSVRGQGQPQHF
J: TRBJ2-3; V: TRBV19; CDR3: CASTPSGKGTDTQYF
J: TRBJ2-7; V: TRBV29-1; CDR3: CSATGTGRSEQYF
J: TRBJ2-5; V: TRBV7-9; CDR3: CASSSHRGGMQETQYF
J: TRBJ1-1; V: TRBV5-1; CDR3: CASSLGDIPNTEAFF
J: TRBJ2-7; V: TRBV6-5; CDR3: CASSYGVTARSYEQYF
J: TRBJ2-6; V: TRBV7-8; CDR3: CASSLVTGIFVVGANVLTF
J: TRBJ2-5; V: TRBV6-5; CDR3: CASSYPRDRGYQETQYF
J: TRBJ1-1; V: TRBV9; CDR3: CASSVGGGPSNTEAFF
J: TRBJ2-1; V: TRBV27; CDR3: CASSLVTGYSYNEQFF
J: TRBJ2-1; V: TRBV15; CDR3: CATARWVRDGLNEQFF
J: TRBJ2-1; V: TRBV28; CDR3: CASSLQPNEQFF
J: TRBJ2-1; V: TRBV5-5; CDR3: CASKGLAGQNEQFF
J: TRBJ2-3; V: TRBV6-4; CDR3: CASSVASGTSTDTQYF
J: TRBJ2-5; V: TRBV4-1; CDR3: CASSQGSGGTKRAQYF
J: TRBJ2-7; V: TRBV5-1; CDR3: CASSFSKETIRLAGGEQYF
J: TRBJ2-7; V: TRBV5-1; CDR3: CASSLEGTTYEQYF
J: TRBJ2-3; V: TRBV7-2; CDR3: CASSPGSAGGTDTQYF
J: TRBJ2-3; V: TRBV5-1; CDR3: CASSGGQGASDTQYF
J: TRBJ1-1; V: TRBV20-1; CDR3: CSARETTVPSGAFF
J: TRBJ2-7; V: TRBV25-1; CDR3: CASSEFTGMYF
J: TRBJ2-7; V: TRBV4-3; CDR3: CASSQASGESYEQYF
J: TRBJ1-2; V: TRBV5-1; CDR3: CASSSGSLANYGYTF
J: TRBJ2-1; V: TRBV28; CDR3: CASSFLGTGFRNEQFF
J: TRBJ1-1; V: TRBV12-3/TRBV12-4; CDR3: CASSSYRDTEAFF
J: TRBJ1-1; V: TRBV20-1; CDR3: CSVDLGGTEAFF
J: TRBJ2-7; V: TRBV5-1; CDR3: CANSLQGSYYEQYF
J: TRBJ1-4; V: TRBV12-3/TRBV12-4; CDR3: CASSPPGTEKLFF
J: TRBJ2-7; V: TRBV18; CDR3: CASSMDPGLEQYF